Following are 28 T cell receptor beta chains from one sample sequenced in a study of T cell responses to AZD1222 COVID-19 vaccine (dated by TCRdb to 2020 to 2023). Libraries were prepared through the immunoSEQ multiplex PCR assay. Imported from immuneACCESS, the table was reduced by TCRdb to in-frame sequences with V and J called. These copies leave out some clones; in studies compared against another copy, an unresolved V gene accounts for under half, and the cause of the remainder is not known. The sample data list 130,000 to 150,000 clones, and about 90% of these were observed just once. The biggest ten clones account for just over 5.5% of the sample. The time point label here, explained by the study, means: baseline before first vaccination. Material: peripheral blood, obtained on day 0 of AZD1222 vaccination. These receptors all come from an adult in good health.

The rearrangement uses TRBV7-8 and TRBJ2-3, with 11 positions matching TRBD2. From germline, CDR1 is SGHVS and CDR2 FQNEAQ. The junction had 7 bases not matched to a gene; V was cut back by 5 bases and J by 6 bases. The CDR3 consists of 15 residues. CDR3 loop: CASSPNSGRADTQYF. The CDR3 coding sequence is TGTGCCAGCAGCCCCAATAGCGGGAGGGCGGATACGCAGTATTTT.

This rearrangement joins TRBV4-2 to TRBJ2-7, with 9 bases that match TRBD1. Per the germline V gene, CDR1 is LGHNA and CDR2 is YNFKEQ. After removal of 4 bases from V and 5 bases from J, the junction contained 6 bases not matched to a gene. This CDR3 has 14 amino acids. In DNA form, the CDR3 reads TGTGCCAGCAGCCCAGGGACAGGGAACGACGAGCAGTACTTC. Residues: CASSPGTGNDEQYF.

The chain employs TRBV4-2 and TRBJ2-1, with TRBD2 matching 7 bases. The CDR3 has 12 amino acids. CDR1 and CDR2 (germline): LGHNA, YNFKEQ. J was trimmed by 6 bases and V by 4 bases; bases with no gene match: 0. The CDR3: CASSPGGNEQFF. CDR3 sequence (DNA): TGTGCCAGCAGCCCGGGGGGCAATGAGCAGTTCTTC.

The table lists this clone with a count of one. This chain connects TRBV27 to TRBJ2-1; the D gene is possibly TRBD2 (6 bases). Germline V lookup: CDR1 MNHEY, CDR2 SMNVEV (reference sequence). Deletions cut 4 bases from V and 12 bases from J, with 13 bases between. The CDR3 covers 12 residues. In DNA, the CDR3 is TGTGCCAGCAGTTGGGACTCGGAAAGGCAGTTCTTC. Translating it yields CASSWDSERQFF.

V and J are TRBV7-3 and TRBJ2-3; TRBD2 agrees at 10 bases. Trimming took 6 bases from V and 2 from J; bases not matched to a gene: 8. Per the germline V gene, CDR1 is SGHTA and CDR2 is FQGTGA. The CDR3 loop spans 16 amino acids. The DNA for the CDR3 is TGTGCCAGCAGTTTAGCGGGAGGTAGTAACACAGATACGCAGTATTTT. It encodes CASSLAGGSNTDTQYF.

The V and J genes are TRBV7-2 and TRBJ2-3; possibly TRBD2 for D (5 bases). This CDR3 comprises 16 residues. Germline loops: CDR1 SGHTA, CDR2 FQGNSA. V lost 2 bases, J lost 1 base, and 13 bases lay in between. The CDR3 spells CASSLMGDRGTDTQYF. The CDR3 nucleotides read TGTGCCAGCAGCTTAATGGGAGATCGCGGCACAGATACGCAGTATTTT.

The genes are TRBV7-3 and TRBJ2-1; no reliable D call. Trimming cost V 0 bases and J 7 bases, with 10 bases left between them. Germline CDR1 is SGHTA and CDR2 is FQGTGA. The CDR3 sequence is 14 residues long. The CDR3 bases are TGTGCCAGCAGCTTAACTGGGGTTAGGAATGAGCAGTTCTTC. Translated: CASSLTGVRNEQFF.

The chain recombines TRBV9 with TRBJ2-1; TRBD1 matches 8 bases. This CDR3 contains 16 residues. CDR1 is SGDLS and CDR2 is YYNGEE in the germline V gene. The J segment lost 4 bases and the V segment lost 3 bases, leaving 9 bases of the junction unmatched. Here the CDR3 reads CASSGTGPGRYNEQFF. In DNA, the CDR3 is TGTGCCAGCAGCGGGACAGGGCCTGGACGTTACAATGAGCAGTTCTTC.

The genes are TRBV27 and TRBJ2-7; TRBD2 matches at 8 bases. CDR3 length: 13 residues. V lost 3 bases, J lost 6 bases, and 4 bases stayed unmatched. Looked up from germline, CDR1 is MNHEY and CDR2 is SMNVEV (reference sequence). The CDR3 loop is CASSFSAGAEQYF. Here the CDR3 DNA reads TGTGCCAGCAGTTTCTCAGCGGGAGCCGAGCAGTACTTC.

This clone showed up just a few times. CDR3 sequence (DNA): TGTGCCAGCAGTTATACAGAAAATTATGGCTACACCTTC. Protein product: CASSYTENYGYTF. The chain uses TRBV6-2 or TRBV6-3 and TRBJ1-2; D unresolved. Trimming took 3 bases from V and 5 from J, leaving 10 bases between them. The CDR3 has 13 amino acids. Germline lookup yields CDR1 MNHEY and CDR2 SVGEGT.

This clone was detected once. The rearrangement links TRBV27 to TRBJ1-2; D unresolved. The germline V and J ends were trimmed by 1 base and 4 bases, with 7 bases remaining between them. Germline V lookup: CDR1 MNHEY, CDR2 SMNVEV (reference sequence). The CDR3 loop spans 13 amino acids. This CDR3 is CASSLFEGYGYTF. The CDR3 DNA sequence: TGTGCCAGCAGTTTATTTGAGGGCTATGGCTACACCTTC.

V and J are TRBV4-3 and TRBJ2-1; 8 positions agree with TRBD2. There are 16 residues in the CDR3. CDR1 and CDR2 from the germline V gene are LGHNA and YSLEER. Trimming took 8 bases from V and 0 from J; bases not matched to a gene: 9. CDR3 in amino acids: CASAQTLAGSYNEQFF. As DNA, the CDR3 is TGCGCCAGCGCACAGACGCTAGCGGGCTCCTACAATGAGCAGTTCTTC.

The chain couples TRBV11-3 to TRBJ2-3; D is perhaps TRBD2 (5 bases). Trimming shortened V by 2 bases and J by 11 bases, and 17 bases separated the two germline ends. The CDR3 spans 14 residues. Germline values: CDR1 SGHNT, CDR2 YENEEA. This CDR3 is CASSLYGIRGKQYF. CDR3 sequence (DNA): TGTGCCAGCAGCTTATACGGGATACGAGGAAAGCAGTATTTT.

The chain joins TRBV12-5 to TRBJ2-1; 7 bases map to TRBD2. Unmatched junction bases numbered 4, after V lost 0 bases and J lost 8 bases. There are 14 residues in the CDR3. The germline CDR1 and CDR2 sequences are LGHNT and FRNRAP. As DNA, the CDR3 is TGTGCTAGTGGTTTGGTGGGAGGGCCGGATGAGCAGTTCTTC. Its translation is CASGLVGGPDEQFF.

CDR3 bases: TGTGCCAGCAGCTTAGCGCAAGGGCACACAGATACGCAGTATTTT. Amino acids: CASSLAQGHTDTQYF. The chain links TRBV7-6 to TRBJ2-3; D is uncertain. The CDR3 totals 15 residues. V shed 0 bases and J shed 2 bases, with 9 bases lying between them. Germline CDR1 reads SGHVS; CDR2 reads FNYEAQ.

CDR3 nucleotide sequence: TGTGCCTGGAGCCCCATAGGGGGGGAAGGCTATGGCTACACCTTC. It yields the protein CAWSPIGGEGYGYTF. The chain carries TRBV30 and TRBJ1-2; possible D gene TRBD1, 6 bases. The CDR3 sequence is 15 residues long. From germline, CDR1 is GTSNPN and CDR2 SVGIG (reference sequence). Trimming removed 3 bases from V and 4 bases from J, with 18 bases in between.

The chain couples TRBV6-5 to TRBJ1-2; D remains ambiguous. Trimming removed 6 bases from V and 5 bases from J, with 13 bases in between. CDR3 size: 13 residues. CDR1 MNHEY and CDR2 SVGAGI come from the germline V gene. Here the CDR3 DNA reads TGTGCCAGCAGAAAGGCCCTACGGTATGGCTACACCTTC. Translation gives CASRKALRYGYTF.

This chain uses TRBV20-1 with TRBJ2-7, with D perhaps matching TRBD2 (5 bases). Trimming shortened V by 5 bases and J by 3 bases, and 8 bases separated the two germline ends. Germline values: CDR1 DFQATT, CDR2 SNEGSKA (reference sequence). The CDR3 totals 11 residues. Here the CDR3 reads CSACSDYEQYF. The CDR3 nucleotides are TGCAGTGCTTGTAGCGACTACGAGCAGTACTTC.

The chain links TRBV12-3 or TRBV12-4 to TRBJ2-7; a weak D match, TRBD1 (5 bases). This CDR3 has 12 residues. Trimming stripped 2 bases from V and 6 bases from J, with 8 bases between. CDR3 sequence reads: CASSLSQAEQYF. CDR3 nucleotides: TGTGCCAGCAGTTTATCACAGGCCGAGCAGTACTTC.

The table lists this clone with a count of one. CDR3 loop: CASSLARGETQYF. CDR3 coding DNA: TGTGCCAGCAGCTTAGCAAGGGGGGAGACCCAGTACTTC. V and J are TRBV7-9 and TRBJ2-5, with D possibly matching TRBD1 (6 bases). Germline lookup yields CDR1 SEHNR and CDR2 FQNEAQ (reference sequence). V dropped 0 bases and J dropped 5 bases, with 7 bases sitting between them. The CDR3 is 13 amino acids. Full variable domain (rest looked up from reference TRBV7-9 and TRBJ2-5): DTGVSQNPRHKITKRGQNVTFRCDPISEHNRLYWYRQTLGQGPEFLTYFQNEAQLEKSRLLSDRFSAERPKGSFSTLEIQRTEQGDSAMYLCASSLARGETQYFGPGTRLLVL.

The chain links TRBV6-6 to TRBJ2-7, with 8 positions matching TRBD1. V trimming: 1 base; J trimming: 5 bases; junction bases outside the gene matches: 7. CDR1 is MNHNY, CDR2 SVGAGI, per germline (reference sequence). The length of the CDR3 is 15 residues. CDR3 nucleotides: TGTGCCAGCAGTTACTACAGGGGGGTAGTGGACGAGCAGTACTTC. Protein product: CASSYYRGVVDEQYF.

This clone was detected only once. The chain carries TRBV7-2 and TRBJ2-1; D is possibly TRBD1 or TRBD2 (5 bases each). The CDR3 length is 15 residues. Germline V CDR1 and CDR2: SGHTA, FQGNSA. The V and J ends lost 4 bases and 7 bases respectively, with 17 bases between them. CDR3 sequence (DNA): TGTGCCAGCAGCTCGTCCGGGACCGGACGGAATGAGCAGTTCTTC. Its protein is CASSSSGTGRNEQFF.

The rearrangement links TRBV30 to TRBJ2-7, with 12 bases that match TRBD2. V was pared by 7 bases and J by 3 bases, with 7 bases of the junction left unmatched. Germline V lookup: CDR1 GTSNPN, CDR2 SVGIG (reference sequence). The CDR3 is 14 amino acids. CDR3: CASSGLAGSYEQYF. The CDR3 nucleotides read TGTGCCTCCTCCGGACTAGCGGGAAGCTACGAGCAGTACTTC.

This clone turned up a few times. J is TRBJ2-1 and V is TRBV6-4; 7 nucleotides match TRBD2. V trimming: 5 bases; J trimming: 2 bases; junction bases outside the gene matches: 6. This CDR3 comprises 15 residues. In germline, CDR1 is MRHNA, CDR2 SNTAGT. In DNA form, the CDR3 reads TGTGCCAGCAGTTCCAGCGGGGACCCCTACAATGAGCAGTTCTTC. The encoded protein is CASSSSGDPYNEQFF.

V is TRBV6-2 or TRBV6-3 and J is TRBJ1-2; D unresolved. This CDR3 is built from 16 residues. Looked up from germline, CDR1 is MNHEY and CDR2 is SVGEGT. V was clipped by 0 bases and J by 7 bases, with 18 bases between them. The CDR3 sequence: CASSYSRQVVASGYTF. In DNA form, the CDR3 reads TGTGCCAGCAGTTACTCTCGGCAGGTTGTCGCATCTGGCTACACCTTC.

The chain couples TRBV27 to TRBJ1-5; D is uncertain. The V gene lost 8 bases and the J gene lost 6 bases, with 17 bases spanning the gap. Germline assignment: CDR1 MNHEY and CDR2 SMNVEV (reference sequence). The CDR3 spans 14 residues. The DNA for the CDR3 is TGTGCCAGCGGCATTTCGGGGTCGACTCAGCCCCAGCATTTT. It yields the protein CASGISGSTQPQHF.

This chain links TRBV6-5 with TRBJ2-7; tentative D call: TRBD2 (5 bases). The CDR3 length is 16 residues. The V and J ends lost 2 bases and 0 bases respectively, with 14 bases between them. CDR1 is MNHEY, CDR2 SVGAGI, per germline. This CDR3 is CASSYASGKGSYEQYF. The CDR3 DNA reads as TGTGCCAGCAGTTACGCGTCGGGAAAAGGCTCCTACGAGCAGTACTTC.

CDR3 in amino acids: CASTTDGDTGELFF. In DNA, the CDR3 is TGTGCCAGCACGACAGATGGAGACACCGGGGAGCTGTTTTTT. The rearrangement links TRBV6-4 to TRBJ2-2, with a possible D match to TRBD1 (5 bases). The germline gives CDR1 MRHNA, CDR2 SNTAGT. V shed 7 bases and J shed 3 bases, with 12 bases lying between them. The CDR3 totals 14 residues.